Detailed here is one TCR beta chain. The data stem from a study of cytomegalovirus exposure and HLA in healthy donors. V was cut by 0 bases and J by 7 bases, with 12 bases left in between. The germline CDR1 and CDR2 sequences are MGHDK and SYGVNS. The CDR3 contains 14 residues. It was with 60 Vbeta and 13 Jbeta primers that the PCR ran. Measured with immunoSEQ multiplex PCR; TCRdb has only the in-frame clones, and not every one. The table has 150,000 to 200,000 clones, about four fifths seen once. This TCR was sampled from a man in his late teens or twenties in good health and CMV-seronegative. The sample taken for sequencing was PBMCs. The rearrangement links TRBV25-1 to TRBJ1-1; perhaps TRBD1 as D (5 bases). CDR3 nucleotide sequence: TGTGCCAGCAGTGAATATACCCAGGGCGGTGAAGCTTTCTTT. Translated: CASSEYTQGGEAFF.